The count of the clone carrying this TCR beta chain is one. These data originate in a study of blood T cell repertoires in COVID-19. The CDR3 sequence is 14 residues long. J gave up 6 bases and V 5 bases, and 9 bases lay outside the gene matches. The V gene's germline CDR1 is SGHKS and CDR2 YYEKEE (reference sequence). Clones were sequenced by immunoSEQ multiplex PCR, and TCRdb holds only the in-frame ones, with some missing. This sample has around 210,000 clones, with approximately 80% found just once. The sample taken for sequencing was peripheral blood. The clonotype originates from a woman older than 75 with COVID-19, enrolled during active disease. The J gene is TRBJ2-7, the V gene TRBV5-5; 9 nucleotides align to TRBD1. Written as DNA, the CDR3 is TGTGCCAGCAGAAGGATCGGGACAGGGTTCGAGCAGTACTTC. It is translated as CASRRIGTGFEQYF.